This TCR beta chain was profiled in a study of T cells in Graves' hyperthyroidism and ophthalmopathy. Study context: Staff took peripheral blood when the initial diagnosis was made, before any treatment began. The study, taken as a whole, reports: In blood, most of the thyroid clonotypes expanded above 0.001 were also present. Ophthalmopathy was separated from stable hyperthyroidism by a 13 V-J model.

To note about this clonotype: Its target is unknown.

From RNA transcripts, TCR beta CDR3 regions were amplified. Carried out on the TCR CDR3, a first-round RT-PCR used the HTBI primer set. TCRdb processed the multiplex PCR reads anew with MiXCR; each CDR3 protein has one entry. The table includes 550,000 to 600,000 distinct CDR3 sequences, around 17% detected once. Uncontrolled infections, other autoimmune diseases, pregnancy or lactation led to exclusion of patients. The sequenced sample consisted of blood. This receptor was taken from a woman aged 18-35 years with Graves' hyperthyroidism.

The CDR3: CSAHSERHYEQYF. The CDR3 coding sequence is TGCAGTGCCCATTCGGAGCGACACTACGAGCAGTACTTC. The rearrangement joins TRBV20-1 to TRBJ2-7; D gene uncertain. V lost 6 bases, J lost 3 bases, and 15 bases lay in between. The CDR3 has 13 residues. Germline V gives CDR1 DFQATT, CDR2 SNEGSKA (reference sequence).